This T cell receptor (beta chain) was documented in a study of blood T cells in healthy people across ages. Combining a sample-barcoded 5' primer with a J-beta primer mix, a second PCR ran for roughly 6 to 12 cycles. Each cDNA was tagged by a template-switch adaptor containing 12 random nucleotides. One entry per CDR3 protein results from TCRdb running MiXCR on the 5' RACE reads. This sample has hundreds of thousands of distinct CDR3 sequences, with about 52% found just once. CDR1 and CDR2 from the germline V gene are SQVTM and ANQGSEA. CDR3 length: 16 residues. V lost 3 bases and J lost 1; bases outside the gene matches: 3.

This sequence joins TRBV29-1 and TRBJ2-1, with 13 bases lining up with TRBD2. Sequenced: blood. The source of this sequence is a woman aged 55-69 years in good health. The DNA for the CDR3 is TGCAGCGTTGACCCGGGACTAGCGGGATCCTACAATGAGCAGTTCTTC. Translating it yields CSVDPGLAGSYNEQFF.